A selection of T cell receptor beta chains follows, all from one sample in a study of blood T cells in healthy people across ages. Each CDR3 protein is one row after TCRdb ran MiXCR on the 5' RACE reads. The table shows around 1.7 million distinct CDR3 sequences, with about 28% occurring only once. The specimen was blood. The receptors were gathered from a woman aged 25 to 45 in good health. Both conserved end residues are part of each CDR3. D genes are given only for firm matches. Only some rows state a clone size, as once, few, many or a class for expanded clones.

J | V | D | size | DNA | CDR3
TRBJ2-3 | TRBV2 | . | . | TGTGCCAGCAGTGAACTAACCCAGGAGGATACGCAGTATTTT | CASSELTQEDTQYF
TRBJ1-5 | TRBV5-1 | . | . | TGCGCCAGCAGCTTGATAGGGGCTAATGGTCAGCCCCAGCATTTT | CASSLIGANGQPQHF
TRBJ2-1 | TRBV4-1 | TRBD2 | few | TGCGCCAGCAGCCAAGAAAGCCTAGCGGGGGTCTACAATGAGCAGTTCTTC | CASSQESLAGVYNEQFF
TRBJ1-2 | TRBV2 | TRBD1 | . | TGTGCCGTGGCGACAGGGGTCTATGGCTACACCTTC | CAVATGVYGYTF
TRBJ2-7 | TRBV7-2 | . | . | TGTGCCAGCAGCATTACCCAATTCGAGCAGTACTTC | CASSITQFEQYF
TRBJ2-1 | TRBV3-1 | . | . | TGTGCCAGCAGCCAAGTGTGGGGGGTCCATGAGCAGTTCTTC | CASSQVWGVHEQFF
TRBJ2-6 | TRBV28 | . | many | TGTGCCAGCAGTTTTGTCCCGTCTGGGGCCAACGTCCTGACTTTC | CASSFVPSGANVLTF
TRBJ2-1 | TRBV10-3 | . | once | TGTGTCACCGCCCCACGGGCTATGGACAATGAGCAGTTCTTC | CVTAPRAMDNEQFF
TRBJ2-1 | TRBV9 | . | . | TGTGCCAGCAGCGGGCCTCTGACCAGGGGCTATGAGCAGTTCTTC | CASSGPLTRGYEQFF
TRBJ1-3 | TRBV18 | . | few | TGTGCCAGCTCACCGCGTCGGGCATACTCTGGAAACACCATATATTTT | CASSPRRAYSGNTIYF
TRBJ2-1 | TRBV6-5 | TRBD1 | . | TGTGCCAGCAGGCGGACAGGAATGGGATACAATGAGCAGTTCTTC | CASRRTGMGYNEQFF
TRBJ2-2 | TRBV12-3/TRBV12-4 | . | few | TGTGCCAGCAGTCCGGAGGTGAACACCGGGGAGCTGTTTTTT | CASSPEVNTGELFF
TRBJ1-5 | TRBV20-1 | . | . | TGCAGTGCTAGAGAACCGGACGGGTATCAGCCCCAGCATTTT | CSAREPDGYQPQHF
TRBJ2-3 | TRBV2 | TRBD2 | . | TGTGCCAGCATCCGACTAGCGGGAGTAGCAGATACGCAGTATTTT | CASIRLAGVADTQYF
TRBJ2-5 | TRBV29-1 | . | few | TGCAGCGTTGCCACAAGGGCCCAGTACTTC | CSVATRAQYF
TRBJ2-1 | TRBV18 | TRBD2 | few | TGTGCCAACTCACCTGGGACTAGCGGGATCAATGAGCAGTTCTTC | CANSPGTSGINEQFF
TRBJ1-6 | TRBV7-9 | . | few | TGTGCCAGCAGCTTAATGGGGTCCAGCTCCTATAATTCACCCCTCCACTTT | CASSLMGSSSYNSPLHF
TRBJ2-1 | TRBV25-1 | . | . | TGTGCCAGCAGTGAATATGGAGGGGGGAGGTACAATGAGCAGTTCTTC | CASSEYGGGRYNEQFF
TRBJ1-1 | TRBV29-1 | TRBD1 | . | TGCAGCGTTGTGGGTGTGGCAGGGGGGGCTGAAGCTTTCTTT | CSVVGVAGGAEAFF
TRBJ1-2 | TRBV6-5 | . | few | TGTGCCAGCAGTTATGGAGGAGCTTATGGCTACACCTTC | CASSYGGAYGYTF
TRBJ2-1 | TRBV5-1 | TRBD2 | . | TGCGCCAGCAGCTCCGTAGCGGGGGGGCGTCGGGAGCAGTTCTTC | CASSSVAGGRREQFF
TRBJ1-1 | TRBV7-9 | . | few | TGTGCCAGCAGCCCCGGGTGGACGGAGAACACTGAAGCTTTCTTT | CASSPGWTENTEAFF
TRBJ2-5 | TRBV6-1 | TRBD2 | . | TGTGCCAGCAGCCGGGACAGGCCAGGACTAGCGGGAGGTCTAGAGACCCAGTACTTC | CASSRDRPGLAGGLETQYF
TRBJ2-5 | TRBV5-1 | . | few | TGCGCCAGCGGGGGGGCAGGGAGACAAGAGACCCAGTACTTC | CASGGAGRQETQYF
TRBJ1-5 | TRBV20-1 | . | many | TGCAGTGCTAGACGACAGGGCAATCAGCCCCAGCATTTT | CSARRQGNQPQHF
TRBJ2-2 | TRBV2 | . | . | TGTGCCAGCAGTGATGTTTGGGGGACGCACACCGGGGAGCTGTTTTTT | CASSDVWGTHTGELFF
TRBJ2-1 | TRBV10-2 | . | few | TGCGCCAGCAGTGAGTCGAGTGGGGATGAGCAGTTCTTC | CASSESSGDEQFF
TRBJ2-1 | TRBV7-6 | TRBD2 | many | TGTGCCAGCAGCCCAACTAGCGGGAGGGTTTATGAGCAGTTCTTC | CASSPTSGRVYEQFF
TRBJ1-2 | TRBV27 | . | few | TGTGCCAGCAGGATGACAGGTGCATTCTATGGCTACACCTTC | CASRMTGAFYGYTF
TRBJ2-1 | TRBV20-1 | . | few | TGCAGTGCTTTTACCCCCGGGAGCAATGAGCAGTTCTTC | CSAFTPGSNEQFF
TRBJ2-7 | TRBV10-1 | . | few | TGCGCCAGCTCACGGGACATCGGCGGCGAGCAGTACTTC | CASSRDIGGEQYF
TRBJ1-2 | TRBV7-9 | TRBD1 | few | TGTGCCAGCAGCTTTGTCGGGACAGGGGATAATAGCTACACCTTC | CASSFVGTGDNSYTF
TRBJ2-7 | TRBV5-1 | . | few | TGCGCCAGCAGCTGGAGTGCGGGGACTTACGAGCAGTACTTC | CASSWSAGTYEQYF
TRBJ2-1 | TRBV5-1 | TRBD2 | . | TGCGCCAGCAGCTTGGCCCTAGCGGCCAATGAGCAGTTCTTC | CASSLALAANEQFF
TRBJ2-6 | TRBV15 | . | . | TGTGCCACCGGCAAGGGGCCAGCGAGGGGGGCCAACGTCCTGACTTTC | CATGKGPARGANVLTF
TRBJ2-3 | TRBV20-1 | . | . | TGCAGTGCGACGAACACAGATACGCAGTATTTT | CSATNTDTQYF
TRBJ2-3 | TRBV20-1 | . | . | TGCAGTGCTAGGAGGGGGGTAGCAGATACGCAGTATTTT | CSARRGVADTQYF
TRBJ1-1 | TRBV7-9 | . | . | TGTGCCAGCAGCTCAACCTTGTACACTGAAGCTTTCTTT | CASSSTLYTEAFF
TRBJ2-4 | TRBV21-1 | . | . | TGTGCCAGCAGCCCCTTCCAGCTTTCCAAAAACATTCAGTACTTC | CASSPFQLSKNIQYF
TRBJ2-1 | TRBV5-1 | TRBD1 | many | TGCGCCAGCAGCCCCTGGGACAGCCCCTACAATGAGCAGTTCTTC | CASSPWDSPYNEQFF
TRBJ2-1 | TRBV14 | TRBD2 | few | TGTGCCAGCAGCCGGATAGCGGGGAACAAGTTTACCTACAATGAGCAGTTCTTC | CASSRIAGNKFTYNEQFF
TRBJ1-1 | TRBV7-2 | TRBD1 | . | TGTGCCAGCAGCTCAAGGGGGGCACAGGGGGTCGGGGGGAACACTGAAGCTTTCTTT | CASSSRGAQGVGGNTEAFF
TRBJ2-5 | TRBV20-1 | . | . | TGCAGTGCTAGCTCGGACGGCGGAGAGACCCAGTACTTC | CSASSDGGETQYF
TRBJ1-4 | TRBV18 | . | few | TGTGCCAGCTCACCTAACCGGGTCGGCGAAAAACTGTTTTTT | CASSPNRVGEKLFF
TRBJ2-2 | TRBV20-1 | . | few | TGCAGTGCTAGACAGAGGGGGACCGGGGAGCTGTTTTTT | CSARQRGTGELFF
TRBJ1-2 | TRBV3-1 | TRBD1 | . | TGTGCCAGCAGCCAAGTAAGGGGGCTAGGCTACACCTTC | CASSQVRGLGYTF
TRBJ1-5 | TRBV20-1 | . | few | TGCAGTGCCTCGAGGGACGGTAGCAATCAGCCCCAGCATTTT | CSASRDGSNQPQHF
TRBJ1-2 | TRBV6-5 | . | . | TGTGCCGACAGGAAAAATGTTCCGAGTGGCTACACCTTC | CADRKNVPSGYTF
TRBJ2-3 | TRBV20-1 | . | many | TGCAGTCCCGGGATGGGGCAGGGGAAGGATACGCAGTATTTT | CSPGMGQGKDTQYF
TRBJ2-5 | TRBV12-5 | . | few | TGTGCTAGTGGCCCGAGCGGACCGAGCTCGGGGACCCAGTACTTC | CASGPSGPSSGTQYF
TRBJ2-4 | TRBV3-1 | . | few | TGTGCCAGCAGCCAAGGACAGGCCCAAGGGGACATTCAGTACTTC | CASSQGQAQGDIQYF
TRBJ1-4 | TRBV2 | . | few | TGTGCCAGCAGTCGAACAGATGAAAAACTGTTTTTT | CASSRTDEKLFF